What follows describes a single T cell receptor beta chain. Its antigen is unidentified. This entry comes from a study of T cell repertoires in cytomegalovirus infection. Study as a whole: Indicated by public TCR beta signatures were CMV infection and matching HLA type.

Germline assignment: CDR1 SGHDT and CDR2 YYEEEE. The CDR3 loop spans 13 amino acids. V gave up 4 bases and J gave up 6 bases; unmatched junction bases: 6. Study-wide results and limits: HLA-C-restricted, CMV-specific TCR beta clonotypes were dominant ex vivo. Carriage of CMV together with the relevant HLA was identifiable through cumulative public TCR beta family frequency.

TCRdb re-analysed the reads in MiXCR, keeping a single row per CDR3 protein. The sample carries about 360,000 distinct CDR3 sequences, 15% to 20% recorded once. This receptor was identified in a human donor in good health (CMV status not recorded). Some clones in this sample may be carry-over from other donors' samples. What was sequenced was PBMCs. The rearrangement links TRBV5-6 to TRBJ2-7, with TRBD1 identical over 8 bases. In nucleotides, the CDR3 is TGTGCCAGCAGCCCGAGGGGGACAGGCGAGCAGTACTTC. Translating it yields CASSPRGTGEQYF.